The T cell receptor (beta chain) under discussion was sequenced for a study of T-cell reconstitution after alpha-beta-depleted transplantation in children. Study outcomes and limitations: Reportedly, roughly two months post-transplant, alpha-beta T cells arose from several hundred expanded graft clones. The origin of high day-60 TCRbeta diversity in some patients lay in surviving recipient T cells and thymic progenitors.

This clonotype has more than one count but fewer than ten. Antigen: not known. Unique molecular identifiers were incorporated during preparation of the TCRbeta library. TCRdb independently ran MiXCR on the PCR reads; one entry per CDR3 protein. Altogether some 140,000 distinct CDR3 sequences are present, 8% to 10% being singletons, with the ten largest covering more than 20%. The CDR3 length is 14 residues. CDR1 is SGHRS and CDR2 is YFSETQ in the germline V gene. Between the trimmed V and J ends, which lost 0 bases and 6 bases, there was a span of 12 bases. The receptor comes from a girl in the first two years of life who had a stem cell transplant for combined immunodeficiency, so the T cells may come from the graft donor. Here the sequenced sample was PBMCs, mostly from graft donor cells, taken 180 days after TCRalphabeta/CD19-depleted stem cell transplant. The gene calls are TRBV5-1 and TRBJ1-2, with D possibly matching TRBD1 (6 bases). The CDR3 DNA follows: TGCGCCAGCAGCTTGGGGCAGGGGCTGGATGGCTACACCTTC. It specifies CASSLGQGLDGYTF. Full variable domain (outside the CDR3, taken from reference TRBV5-1 and TRBJ1-2): KAGVTQTPRYLIKTRGQQVTLSCSPISGHRSVSWYQQTPGQGLQFLFEYFSETQRNKGNFPGRFSGRQFSNSRSEMNVSTLELGDSALYLCASSLGQGLDGYTFGSGTRLTVV.